The sequence of this T cell receptor (beta chain) was determined in a study of blood T cell repertoires in COVID-19. Measured with immunoSEQ multiplex PCR; TCRdb has only the in-frame clones, and not every one. The sample lists about 180,000 clones; over 75% were seen once. The sequenced material came from PBMCs or T cells enriched from blood (not recorded which). The source of this sequence is a human donor with acute COVID-19. The donor label of this sample is uncertain.

This CDR3 reads CASSPEPGGGYTF. DNA for the CDR3: TGTGCCAGCAGCCCAGAGCCGGGAGGCGGCTACACCTTC. The rearrangement joins TRBV3-1 (or the pseudogene TRBV3-2) to TRBJ1-2; D remains unclear. V lost 4 bases and J lost 8, with 14 bases in between. The CDR3 runs 13 residues. Germline loops: CDR1 LGHDT, CDR2 YNNKEL (reference sequence).